This record looks at one T cell receptor beta chain sequence and its context. The antigen remains undetermined. These data come from a study of T cell repertoires in cytomegalovirus infection. Study information: HLA-B-restricted CMV epitopes that are well studied, plus recently identified HLA-C-restricted ones, were used by the study. A matching HLA type, together with CMV infection, was signaled by public TCR beta signatures. Study-wide results and limits: Individuals carrying CMV plus the relevant HLA were identified by cumulative frequency of public TCR beta families. Dominating the ex vivo response were HLA-C-restricted CMV-specific TCR beta clonotypes.

TCRdb recomputed calls from the reads with MiXCR, one row per CDR3 protein. This table has more than 250,000 distinct CDR3 sequences, around 25% appearing once. The germline CDR1 and CDR2 sequences are SQVTM and ANQGSEA. With 0 bases removed from V and 7 bases from J, the gap between germline ends came to 15 bases. The CDR3 is 15 amino acids. The V call is TRBV29-1, the J call TRBJ2-2, with a weak D call TRBD2 (6 bases). This receptor was obtained from a human donor in good health (CMV status not recorded). Some clones in this sample may be carry-over from other donors' samples. Sequenced material: cultured PBMCs, taken from culture after CMV antigen stimulation. The CDR3: CSVEDHGAGYGELFF. The CDR3 nucleotides read TGCAGCGTTGAAGATCATGGCGCGGGGTACGGGGAGCTGTTTTTT.